One and the same sample provided the 2 T cell receptor beta chains below, sequenced in a study of T cell changes during pregnancy in multiple sclerosis. The method was immunoSEQ multiplex PCR; TCRdb's version includes in-frame clones alone and lacks a portion of them. The sample shows 58,000 or so clones, 92% of them seen only once. This specimen consisted of peripheral blood, obtained in the first trimester of pregnancy. All receptors come from a female donor with multiple sclerosis, enrolled in a pregnancy study.

A single count supports this clone. The chain combines TRBV2 with TRBJ2-3; tentatively, D is TRBD2 (5 bases). This CDR3 contains 14 residues. Germline lookup yields CDR1 SNHLY and CDR2 FYNNEI. V lost 5 bases to trimming and J lost 2 bases, with 11 bases between them. The chain's CDR3 is CASSLGVYTDTQYF. CDR3 sequence (DNA): TGTGCCAGCAGTCTCGGGGTTTACACAGATACGCAGTATTTT.

The gene calls are TRBV9 and TRBJ1-2; weak D call: TRBD1 (5 bases). This CDR3 is built from 14 residues. Germline loops: CDR1 SGDLS, CDR2 YYNGEE. V lost 0 bases and J 7 bases, leaving 13 bases between the germline ends. The CDR3 nucleotides read TGTGCCAGCAGCGTAGGCAGGGCCCCTATTGGCTACACCTTC. Residues: CASSVGRAPIGYTF.